This record concerns one TCR beta chain sequence. Additional DNA sequences in this sample encode the identical CDR3. The data derive from a study of blood T cell repertoires in COVID-19. Some clones are missing from TCRdb's copy, which holds only in-frame ones; the method was immunoSEQ multiplex PCR. The sample comprises roughly 230,000 clones, nearly 90% of which are singletons, and around 2.3% rests with the top ten. The receptor's source is a woman aged 55-75 years with COVID-19, enrolled during active disease. Material: peripheral blood.

The CDR3 here is CASSLGTDNQPQHF. The CDR3 coding sequence is TGCGCCAGCAGCCTTGGGACAGACAATCAGCCCCAGCATTTT. The rearrangement joins TRBV5-1 to TRBJ1-5; 7 bases are a match to TRBD1. Germline-derived CDR1 and CDR2 are SGHRS and YFSETQ. Germline trimming cut 4 bases from V and 3 bases from J; bases unmatched to any gene: 4. The CDR3 is 14 amino acids.